These T cell receptor beta chains were read from a single sample in a study of shared clonotypes between healthy human individuals. Sequenced by immunoSEQ multiplex PCR; TCRdb stores in-frame clones only, minus some. Of roughly 500,000 clones in the sample, about 95% are singletons; the top ten hold 0.05% to 0.07%. The source material was naive CD4+ T cells sorted from blood. These TCRs come from a woman younger than 45 in good health. CDR3s include the opening cysteine and the closing phenylalanine or tryptophan. Each record gives: V gene, D gene, clone size, J gene, CDR3 DNA, CDR3 protein. A D gene is named only where the DNA matches it firmly. Clone size is given for some rows only: seen once, a few or many times, or a class if the clone is expanded.

>TRBV4-1|TRBD2|once|TRBJ2-1
TGCGCCAGCAGCCAAGAAACAAGCGGGAGGGCCCTCGACAATGAGCAGTTCTTC
CASSQETSGRALDNEQFF
>TRBV28|TRBD2|-|TRBJ2-7
TGTGCCAGCAGTTTATTCCTAGCGGGGCCCTACGAGCAGTACTTC
CASSLFLAGPYEQYF
>TRBV7-3|-|-|TRBJ2-2
TGTGCCAGCAGCTTAATCAGGAACACCGGGGAGCTGTTTTTT
CASSLIRNTGELFF
>TRBV29-1|-|once|TRBJ1-1
TGCAGCGCGATCACAAGGGAGGGCTTTTTTGGCACTGAAGCTTTCTTT
CSAITREGFFGTEAFF
>TRBV10-2|-|-|TRBJ2-3
TGCGCCAGCAGGGAAGTAGGGCGCACAGATACGCAGTATTTT
CASREVGRTDTQYF
>TRBV18|TRBD1|-|TRBJ1-1
TGTGCCAGCTCACCAAGGGGACAGGGGGCTGAAGCTTTCTTT
CASSPRGQGAEAFF
>TRBV28|-|-|TRBJ2-7
TGTGCCAGCAGTTTAGGGGTCTGGGAGCAGTACTTC
CASSLGVWEQYF
>TRBV28|TRBD1|-|TRBJ1-1
TGTGCCAGCAGTCAGACAGGGGGCTACACTGAAGCTTTCTTT
CASSQTGGYTEAFF
>TRBV18|-|-|TRBJ2-5
TGTGCCAGCTCACCAATTAATCCGGCAATCCAAGAGACCCAGTACTTC
CASSPINPAIQETQYF
>TRBV7-3|-|-|TRBJ1-2
TGTGCCAGCAGTCCTACCGGCCGGACAGCTAACTATGGCTACACCTTC
CASSPTGRTANYGYTF
>TRBV2|-|-|TRBJ2-7
TGTGCCAGCAGTGAAGAGATCGAGCAGTACTTC
CASSEEIEQYF
>TRBV7-2|-|once|TRBJ2-7
TGTGCCAGCAGCTTAGTCAGGGAACAGCAGTACTTC
CASSLVREQQYF
>TRBV29-1|TRBD1|-|TRBJ2-2
TGCAGCGTTCGAACCGGGACAGATTACACCGGGGAGCTGTTTTTT
CSVRTGTDYTGELFF
>TRBV11-2|-|-|TRBJ2-1
TGTGCCAGCAGCCTCATCAGACGCGGCTACAATGAGCAGTTCTTC
CASSLIRRGYNEQFF
>TRBV19|TRBD2|-|TRBJ2-1
TGTGCCAGCCGGTCGATTGCTAGCGGAGAAAACAATGAGCAGTTCTTC
CASRSIASGENNEQFF
>TRBV19|-|once|TRBJ2-3
TGTGCCAGTAGTATAGTGGAGACAGGCACAGATACGCAGTATTTT
CASSIVETGTDTQYF
>TRBV11-2|-|-|TRBJ2-1
TGTGCCAGCAGCTTAGTCGGGGGGCCCTACAATGAGCAGTTCTTC
CASSLVGGPYNEQFF
>TRBV10-1|TRBD1|-|TRBJ1-2
TGCGCCAGCAGGTGGGGAGGGTCTTACTTTGACAGGGCCCTTAACTATGGCTACACCTTC
CASRWGGSYFDRALNYGYTF
>TRBV6-5|-|-|TRBJ2-7
TGTGCCAGCAGTTACTCCACAGGGAGCGACGAGCAGTACTTC
CASSYSTGSDEQYF
>TRBV10-3|-|once|TRBJ1-4
TGTGCCATCAGTGAGTCAAGATTGGCAACTAATGAAAAACTGTTTTTT
CAISESRLATNEKLFF
>TRBV28|-|-|TRBJ1-6
TGTGCCAGCAGTCGGGACCTCAATTCACCCCTCCACTTT
CASSRDLNSPLHF
>TRBV7-3|TRBD1|-|TRBJ2-5
TGTGCCAGCAGCGGCCCGGGACAGGGCAGGAAGACCCAGTACTTC
CASSGPGQGRKTQYF